This T cell receptor beta chain was recorded in a study of tumor-infiltrating lymphocytes in primary liver carcinoma. V lost 10 bases and J 3 bases, leaving 18 bases between the germline ends. CDR3 length: 14 amino acids. Germline V CDR1 and CDR2: SGHNT, YENEEA. A constant-region primer primed TCR beta cDNA synthesis from about 0.55 ug of total RNA. Each TCR beta library was derived from three nested multiplex PCR rounds that employed slightly modified ARM-PCR. The first two PCR rounds used TRBV1-TRBV30 primers with a Cbeta primer, roughly 10 cycles each. TCRdb re-analysed the multiplex PCR reads in MiXCR, keeping a single row per CDR3 protein. Of 250,000 to 350,000 distinct CDR3 sequences in the sample, about 50% were seen once. RNA isolated from unsorted whole blood supplied the blood RNA, with germline DNA also extracted.

The material sequenced was peripheral blood. This receptor was taken from a woman aged 25 to 39 with primary liver carcinoma and hepatitis B virus infection. The rearrangement uses TRBV11-3 and TRBJ1-1; the D gene is possibly TRBD1 (5 bases). CDR3: CANSLGQGDTEAFF. The CDR3, as DNA: TGTGCCAATAGCTTAGGGCAGGGCGACACTGAAGCTTTCTTT.